The subject of this entry is one T cell receptor beta chain. This specimen includes other DNA sequences encoding the same CDR3. Libraries were prepared by immunoSEQ multiplex PCR; TCRdb keeps only in-frame clonotypes and omits some of them. The sample records roughly 77,000 clones, over 70% being singletons. This record comes from a study of blood T cell repertoires in COVID-19. The germline V gene has CDR1 KGHDR and CDR2 SFDVKD. The CDR3 loop spans 15 amino acids. V shed 3 bases and J shed 0 bases, with 11 bases lying between them. Sequencing was carried out using peripheral blood. The receptor was derived from a human donor in a cohort sampled during active COVID-19. The chain carries TRBV24-1 and TRBJ2-7; TRBD1 is a possible D gene (6 bases). CDR3 region: CATSDGQGLSYEQYF. The CDR3 DNA sequence: TGTGCCACCAGTGATGGGCAGGGGCTCTCCTACGAGCAGTACTTC.